The sample holds a few counts of the clone carrying this T cell receptor beta chain. Its antigen is undetermined. 60 Vbeta and 13 Jbeta primers were used in PCR. TCRdb keeps only in-frame clones here, not all; method: immunoSEQ multiplex PCR. The data hold under 85,000 clones, with 76% observed a single time. The source of the sample is a study of cytomegalovirus exposure and HLA in healthy donors. Findings and limits, study-wide: Sequencing had likely introduced a cluster of highly shared sequence variants as an artifact.

This CDR3 is 15 amino acids long. Germline V gene lookup returns CDR1 LNHDA and CDR2 SQIVND (reference sequence). V trimming: 6 bases; J trimming: 7 bases; junction bases outside the gene matches: 10. What was sequenced was PBMCs. The clonotype comes from a man between 18 and 29 years old in good health and CMV-seronegative. The genes are TRBV19 and TRBJ2-3, with TRBD2 matching 10 bases. Here the CDR3 reads CASSRSGGAGNTQYF. The CDR3 nucleotides read TGTGCCAGTAGCCGAAGCGGGGGGGCTGGTAATACGCAGTATTTT. The complete variable domain, with remaining parts taken from reference TRBV19 and TRBJ2-3, reads DGGITQSPKYLFRKEGQNVTLSCEQNLNHDAMYWYRQDPGQGLRLIYYSQIVNDFQKGDIAEGYSVSREKKESFPLTVTSAQKNPTAFYLCASSRSGGAGNTQYFGPGTRLTVL.